This T cell receptor (beta chain) was found in a study of shared clonotypes between healthy human individuals. Findings of the study overall: Generation probability values for non-shared clonotypes were lower than those for clonotypes shared by all four donors. Some naive CD4 clonotypes, around 5%, turned up in common across several donors.

The table lists this clone with a few counts. Its antigen remains unknown. TCRdb's copy holds only in-frame clones and misses some; the assay was immunoSEQ multiplex PCR. This sample has more than 900,000 clones; about 84% occur once, and the top ten carry 0.55% to 0.7%. The donor population consisted of healthy HIV-negative adults with no recent acute infections or vaccinations. What was sequenced was memory CD4+ T cells from PBMCs. Documented subset: CD45RA-negative fraction. This receptor was obtained from a man aged 18 to 29 in good health. Some clones in this sample may be carry-over from other donors' samples.

The CDR3, as DNA: TGTGCCAGCAGCCCCGTGACCCAGGAGTGGCCCCAGCATTTT. Residues: CASSPVTQEWPQHF. The rearrangement links TRBV7-8 to TRBJ1-5, with unresolved D. The germline V gene has CDR1 SGHVS and CDR2 FQNEAQ. Between the trimmed V and J ends, which lost 5 bases and 9 bases, there was a span of 17 bases. This CDR3 has 14 residues.